A selection of T cell receptor beta chains follows, all from one sample in a study of T cell changes during pregnancy in multiple sclerosis. Profiled with immunoSEQ multiplex PCR; TCRdb holds only in-frame clones, not every one. The sample lists roughly 79,000 clones, 93% occurring once. Specimen: peripheral blood, collected in the second trimester of pregnancy. The receptors derive from a female donor in good health, enrolled as a control in a pregnancy study. Both conserved end residues are trimmed from each CDR3. Each record gives: V gene, J gene, CDR3 protein.

v_gene: TRBV30; j_gene: TRBJ2-5; CDR3aa: AWGGGGVTQY
v_gene: TRBV5-6; j_gene: TRBJ2-1; CDR3aa: ASSGAGGGGFPTYNEQF
v_gene: TRBV14; j_gene: TRBJ2-1; CDR3aa: ASRQGGGEQF
v_gene: TRBV5-1; j_gene: TRBJ2-3; CDR3aa: ASSSGSTDTQY
v_gene: TRBV11-3; j_gene: TRBJ2-2; CDR3aa: ASSSGTNTGELF
v_gene: TRBV5-1; j_gene: TRBJ1-1; CDR3aa: ASSPGGVNTEAF
v_gene: TRBV15; j_gene: TRBJ1-2; CDR3aa: ATSSGAGKGSYT
v_gene: TRBV29-1; j_gene: TRBJ2-7; CDR3aa: SVEGTGGSYEQY
v_gene: TRBV6-4; j_gene: TRBJ1-4; CDR3aa: ASSDSPADRFYLATNEKLF
v_gene: TRBV5-6; j_gene: TRBJ1-2; CDR3aa: ASSLVGAGGYT
v_gene: TRBV5-1; j_gene: TRBJ1-6; CDR3aa: ASSPTPLRGDSPLH
v_gene: TRBV18; j_gene: TRBJ2-3; CDR3aa: ASSPPQITDTQY
v_gene: TRBV18; j_gene: TRBJ1-1; CDR3aa: ASSSLRDTEAF
v_gene: TRBV5-5; j_gene: TRBJ1-2; CDR3aa: ASSFQGLANYGYT
v_gene: TRBV2; j_gene: TRBJ2-3; CDR3aa: ASSDGRGAGVDTQY
v_gene: TRBV2; j_gene: TRBJ1-4; CDR3aa: ASSRTGKGSVLF
v_gene: TRBV7-9; j_gene: TRBJ1-5; CDR3aa: ASSLGLGQPQH
v_gene: TRBV5-5; j_gene: TRBJ1-2; CDR3aa: ASSWSVASGYT
v_gene: TRBV7-2; j_gene: TRBJ1-1; CDR3aa: ASSFDGLNTEAF
v_gene: TRBV15; j_gene: TRBJ1-4; CDR3aa: ATSRDTGRGNEKLF
v_gene: TRBV21-1; j_gene: TRBJ2-7; CDR3aa: ASSKGGAEGHYEQY
v_gene: TRBV6-5; j_gene: TRBJ1-2; CDR3aa: ASRPGGTNYGYT
v_gene: TRBV18; j_gene: TRBJ2-7; CDR3aa: ASSPRQGESGEQY
v_gene: TRBV18; j_gene: TRBJ2-5; CDR3aa: ASSARGEETQY
v_gene: TRBV19; j_gene: TRBJ2-4; CDR3aa: ASSIVAGGTY
v_gene: TRBV5-6; j_gene: TRBJ1-1; CDR3aa: ASSAYRGAEAF
v_gene: TRBV25-1; j_gene: TRBJ2-2; CDR3aa: ASSGTGDTGELF
v_gene: TRBV6-5; j_gene: TRBJ1-5; CDR3aa: ASSYSRNQPQH
v_gene: TRBV15; j_gene: TRBJ1-3; CDR3aa: ATSPREGSGNTIY
v_gene: TRBV5-4; j_gene: TRBJ1-1; CDR3aa: ASSPGQTNTEAF
v_gene: TRBV25-1; j_gene: TRBJ2-5; CDR3aa: ASRDGAGVLETQY
v_gene: TRBV30; j_gene: TRBJ1-5; CDR3aa: AWSGGPPKPQH
v_gene: TRBV6-4; j_gene: TRBJ1-5; CDR3aa: ASSEDPGSNQPQH
v_gene: TRBV18; j_gene: TRBJ2-1; CDR3aa: ASSPREYNEQF
v_gene: TRBV7-3; j_gene: TRBJ2-1; CDR3aa: ASSLDGSGISSYNEQF
v_gene: TRBV14; j_gene: TRBJ2-7; CDR3aa: ASSRSGTGGEQY
v_gene: TRBV30; j_gene: TRBJ1-1; CDR3aa: AWPRDGLEAF
v_gene: TRBV25-1; j_gene: TRBJ1-2; CDR3aa: ASSVGGTVSGYT
v_gene: TRBV7-2; j_gene: TRBJ1-1; CDR3aa: ASSLYQAPAF
v_gene: TRBV10-1; j_gene: TRBJ1-2; CDR3aa: ASSEPDRGGRGSGYT
v_gene: TRBV7-2; j_gene: TRBJ2-7; CDR3aa: ASSFPRGSYEQY
v_gene: TRBV11-1; j_gene: TRBJ1-1; CDR3aa: ASSTPPLLTAEAF
v_gene: TRBV27; j_gene: TRBJ1-6; CDR3aa: ASRRGTGRGMYNSPLH